This record looks at one TCR beta chain sequence and its context. This record belongs to a study of shared clonotypes between healthy human individuals. Sequencing used immunoSEQ multiplex PCR; TCRdb keeps in-frame clones, though not all of them. The sample consists of some 500,000 clones, almost 97% of them appearing once. This CDR3 is built from 17 residues. Looked up from germline, CDR1 is SGHDN and CDR2 is FVKESK. V dropped 1 base and J dropped 3 bases, with 19 bases sitting between them. The sequence derives from a woman in her thirties in good health. This chain joins TRBV14 and TRBJ2-7; unclear D gene. Material: naive CD4+ T cells sorted from blood. Described subset: CD45RA+ positively selected. The CDR3 DNA sequence: TGTGCCAGCAGCCAAGCCTTAGAGTCCGTCAAATACTACGAGCAGTACTTC. The encoded protein is CASSQALESVKYYEQYF.